This TCR beta chain appears in the sequencing data of a study of OX40 agonist ivuxolimab in advanced cancers. Regarding the research as a whole: Ivuxolimab was a fully human IgG2 agonistic monoclonal antibody targeting the costimulatory receptor OX40 (CD134). Intravenous ivuxolimab was administered to patients every 2 weeks at six dose levels: 0.01, 0.1, 0.3, 1.5, 3 and 10 mg/kg. Among the 50 to 55 dose-escalation patients, about 19 had hepatocellular carcinoma, about 15 melanoma, 9 renal cell carcinoma and 9 head and neck cancer. A male proportion of 82.7% and a mean age of 60 years, ranging from roughly 23 to 85, were recorded for the dose-escalation cohort. Patients were allowed to have had prior anti-PD-1, anti-PD-L1 or anti-CTLA-4 therapy, and approximately 37% of the dose-escalation patients had been treated with checkpoint inhibitors. Partial responses occurred in three dose-escalation patients: two with cutaneous melanoma and one with hepatocellular carcinoma. Peripheral TCRbeta sequencing was intended to test whether TCR sequence diversity was altered and clonal T-cell expansion was caused by ivuxolimab. The paper reports the monotherapy dose-escalation portion (N of about 50 patients) of the phase I ivuxolimab trial. What the study reported, not specific to this receptor: Antigen specificity was not determined for the clonally expanded peripheral T cells. Low levels of normalized T-cell clonal expansion were also shown by some nonresponding patients. At doses of 0.1 to 3.0 mg/kg, clonal expansion of both CD4+ and CD8+ blood T cells was observed from baseline to week 6. On average, CD8+ T cells showed more expanded clones than CD4+ T cells after ivuxolimab. In partial responders in the 0.1-3.0 mg/kg groups, normalized peripheral clonal expansion was found to be among the lowest, especially among CD8+ T cells.

Genomic DNA was extracted from sorted cells for sequencing of the TCRbeta CDR3 region. The immunoSEQ Assay was used to sequence the TCRbeta CDR3 regions. TCRdb's version of the immuneACCESS table is confined to in-frame rearrangements and falls short of the full clone set. An unresolved V gene accounts for under half of the shortfall where checked; the remainder is of unknown origin. Present in this sample are about 19,000 clones, approximately 79% of which were seen just once. The ten largest clones represent approximately 14% of the sample. Patients with autoimmune disease history or receiving systemic immunosuppression were excluded from the trial. Peripheral blood for TCR sequencing was drawn from every dose cohort at baseline, at cycle 4 day 1 and at cycle 7 day 1. Samples came from an open-label, multicenter, first-in-human phase I dose-escalation trial of ivuxolimab. Adults with locally advanced or metastatic melanoma, renal cell carcinoma, hepatocellular carcinoma or head and neck squamous cell carcinoma were enrolled in the trial. Before TCR sequencing, CD4+ T cells and CD8+ T cells were sorted from peripheral blood as separate populations.

V has 10 bases trimmed and J has 7 bases trimmed; junction bases matching no gene number 12. Via the germline V gene, CDR1 is MNHEY and CDR2 SVGAGI. Inclusive of the bounding cysteine and phenylalanine, the CDR3 is 14 residues long. Only the CDR3 DNA stays, 42 bases, in frame from base 1. Notes on this clone: This receptor's antigen is unknown. Base quality data are lacking; no much larger clone is found one base away.

Specimen: CD4+ or CD8+ T cells sorted from blood, collected in a trial of the OX40 agonist ivuxolimab. This sequence was found in an adult with an advanced solid tumor such as melanoma, head and neck, liver or kidney cancer. The chain uses TRBV6-5 and TRBJ2-4, and 8 junction bases match TRBD2. The CDR3 reads CATREARDWNIQYF. At the DNA level, the sequence is TGTGCCACGCGGGAGGCCAGGGACTGGAACATTCAGTACTTC.